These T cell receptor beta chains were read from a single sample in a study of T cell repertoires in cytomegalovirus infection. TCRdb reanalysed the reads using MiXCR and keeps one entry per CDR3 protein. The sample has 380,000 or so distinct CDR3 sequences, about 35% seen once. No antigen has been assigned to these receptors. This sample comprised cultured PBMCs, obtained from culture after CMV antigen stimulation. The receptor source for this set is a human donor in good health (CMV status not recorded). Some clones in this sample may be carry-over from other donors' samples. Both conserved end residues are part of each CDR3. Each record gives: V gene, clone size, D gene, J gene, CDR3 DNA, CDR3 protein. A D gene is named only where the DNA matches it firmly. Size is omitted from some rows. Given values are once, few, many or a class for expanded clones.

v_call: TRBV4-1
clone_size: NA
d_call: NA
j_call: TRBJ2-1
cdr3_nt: TGCGCCAGCAGCCAAGGGCCCGCTGGTGAGCAGTTCTTC
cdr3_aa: CASSQGPAGEQFF

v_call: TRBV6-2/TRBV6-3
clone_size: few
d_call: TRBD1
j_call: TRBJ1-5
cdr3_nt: TGTGCCAGCAGTGGGAGACAGGGACGTCAGCCCCAGCATTTT
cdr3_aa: CASSGRQGRQPQHF

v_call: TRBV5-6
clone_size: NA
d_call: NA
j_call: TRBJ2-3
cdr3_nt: TGTGCCAGCAGCAAGGGACCTCGGACGCAGTATTTT
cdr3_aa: CASSKGPRTQYF

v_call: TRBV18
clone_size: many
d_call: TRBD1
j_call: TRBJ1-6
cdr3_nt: TGTGCCAGCTCACAGGACAGGGTTAATTCACCCCTCCACTTT
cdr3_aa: CASSQDRVNSPLHF

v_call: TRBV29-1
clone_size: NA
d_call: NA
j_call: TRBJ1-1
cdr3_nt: TGCAGCGTTGTTCCCGCGTGGGGAGCGAACACTGAAGCTTTCTTT
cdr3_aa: CSVVPAWGANTEAFF

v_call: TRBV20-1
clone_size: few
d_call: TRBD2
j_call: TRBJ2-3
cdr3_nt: TGCAGTGCCAATCTAGCGGGGCGCACAGATACGCAGTATTTT
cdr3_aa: CSANLAGRTDTQYF

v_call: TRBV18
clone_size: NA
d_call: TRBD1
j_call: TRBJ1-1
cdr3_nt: TGTGCCAGCTCACCAGGGACAGGGGTTATCACTGAAGCTTTCTTT
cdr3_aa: CASSPGTGVITEAFF

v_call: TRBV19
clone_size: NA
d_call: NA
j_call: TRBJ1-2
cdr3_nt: TGTGCCAGTAGCAGCGACTGGGAGATAGAGGACTATGGCTACACCTTC
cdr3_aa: CASSSDWEIEDYGYTF

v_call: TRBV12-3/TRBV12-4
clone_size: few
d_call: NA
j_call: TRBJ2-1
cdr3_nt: TGTGCCAGCACCCTATTGAATGAGCAGTTCTTC
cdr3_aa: CASTLLNEQFF

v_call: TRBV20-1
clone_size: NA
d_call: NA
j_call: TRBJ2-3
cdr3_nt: TGCAGTGCTAGTGGTGAAGTCACAGATACGCAGTATTTT
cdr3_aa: CSASGEVTDTQYF

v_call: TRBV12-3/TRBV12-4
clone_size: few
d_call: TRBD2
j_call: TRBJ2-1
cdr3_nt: TGTGCCAGCAGCCTAGCGGGAGGGCCCAGTGAGCAGTTCTTC
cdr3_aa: CASSLAGGPSEQFF

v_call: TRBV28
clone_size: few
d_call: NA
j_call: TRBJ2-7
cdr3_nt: TGTGCCAGCAGTTTTCCCGCACCCCAAAACAACCCGGGACCGCGAGGCTACTACGAGCAGTACTTC
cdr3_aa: CASSFPAPQNNPGPRGYYEQYF

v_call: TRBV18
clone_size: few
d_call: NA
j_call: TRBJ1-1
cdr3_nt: TGTGCCAGCTCCGCGGACCCGAACACTGAAGCTTTCTTT
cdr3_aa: CASSADPNTEAFF

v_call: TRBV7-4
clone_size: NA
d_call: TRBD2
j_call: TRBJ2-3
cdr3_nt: TGTGCCAGCAGCCTTACCCTTAGCGGGAGAACAGATACGCAGTATTTT
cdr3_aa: CASSLTLSGRTDTQYF

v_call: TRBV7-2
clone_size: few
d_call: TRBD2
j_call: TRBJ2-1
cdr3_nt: TGTGCCAGCAGCTTAGAGGTAGGGACTAGTCACTTCTTC
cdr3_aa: CASSLEVGTSHFF

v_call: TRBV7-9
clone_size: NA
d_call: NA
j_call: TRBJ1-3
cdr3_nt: TGTGCCAGCAGCTCACAGCTACAGGTATTTTCTGGAAACACCATATATTTT
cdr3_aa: CASSSQLQVFSGNTIYF

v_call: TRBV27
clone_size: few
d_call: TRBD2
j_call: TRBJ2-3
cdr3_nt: TGTGCCAGCAGCTCACAGCGGACTAGTCCAGATACGCAGTATTTT
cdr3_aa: CASSSQRTSPDTQYF

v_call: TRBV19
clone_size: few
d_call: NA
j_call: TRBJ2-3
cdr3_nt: TGTGCCTCCACCGGGGGAGGGGGAGGAACAGATACGCAGTATTTT
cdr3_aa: CASTGGGGGTDTQYF

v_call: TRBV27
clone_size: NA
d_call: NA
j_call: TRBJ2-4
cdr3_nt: TGTGCCAGCAGCGAACTATTGCAGGGGCCGGGGGAAAACATTCAGTACTTC
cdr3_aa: CASSELLQGPGENIQYF

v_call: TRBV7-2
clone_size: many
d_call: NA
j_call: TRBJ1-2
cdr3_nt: TGTGCCAGCAGCTCCAGCCTCGTTGGCTACACCTTC
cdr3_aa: CASSSSLVGYTF